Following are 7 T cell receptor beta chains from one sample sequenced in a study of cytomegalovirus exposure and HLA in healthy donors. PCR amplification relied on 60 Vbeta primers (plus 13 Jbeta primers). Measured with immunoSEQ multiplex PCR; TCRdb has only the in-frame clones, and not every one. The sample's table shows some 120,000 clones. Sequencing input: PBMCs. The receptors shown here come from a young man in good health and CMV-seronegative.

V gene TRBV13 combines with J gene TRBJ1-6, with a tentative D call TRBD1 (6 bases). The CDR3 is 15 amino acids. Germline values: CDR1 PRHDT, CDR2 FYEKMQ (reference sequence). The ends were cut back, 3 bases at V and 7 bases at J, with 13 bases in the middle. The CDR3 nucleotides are TGTGCCAGCAGCTTCAGACAGGTTGGAAATTCACCCCTCCACTTT. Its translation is CASSFRQVGNSPLHF.

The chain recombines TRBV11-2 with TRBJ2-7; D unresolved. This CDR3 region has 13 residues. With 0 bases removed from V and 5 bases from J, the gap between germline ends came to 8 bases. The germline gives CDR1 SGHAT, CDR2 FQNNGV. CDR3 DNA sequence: TGTGCCAGCAGCTTAGAGAGCTCGGACGAGCAGTACTTC. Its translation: CASSLESSDEQYF.

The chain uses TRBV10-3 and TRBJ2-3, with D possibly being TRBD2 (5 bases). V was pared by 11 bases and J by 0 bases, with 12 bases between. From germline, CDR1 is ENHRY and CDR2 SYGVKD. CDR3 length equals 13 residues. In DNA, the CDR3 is TGTGCCCTTAGACGGGGTAGCACAGATACGCAGTATTTT. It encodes CALRRGSTDTQYF.

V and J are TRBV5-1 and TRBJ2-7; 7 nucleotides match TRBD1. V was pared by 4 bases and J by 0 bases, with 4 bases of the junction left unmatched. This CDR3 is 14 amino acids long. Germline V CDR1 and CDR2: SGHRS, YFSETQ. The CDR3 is CASSPGTVSYEQYF. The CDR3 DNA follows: TGCGCCAGCAGCCCGGGGACAGTCTCCTACGAGCAGTACTTC.

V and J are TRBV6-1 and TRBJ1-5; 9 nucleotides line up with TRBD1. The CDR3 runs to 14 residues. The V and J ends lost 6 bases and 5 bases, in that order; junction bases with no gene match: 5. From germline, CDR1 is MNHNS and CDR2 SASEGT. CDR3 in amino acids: CASSTRTGDQPQHF. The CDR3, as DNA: TGTGCCAGCAGCACCCGGACAGGGGATCAGCCCCAGCATTTT.

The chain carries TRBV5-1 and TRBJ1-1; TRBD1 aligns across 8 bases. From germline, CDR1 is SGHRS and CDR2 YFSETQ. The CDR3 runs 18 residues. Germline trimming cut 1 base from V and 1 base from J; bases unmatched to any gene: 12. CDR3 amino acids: CASSLPRPGGLRNTEAFF. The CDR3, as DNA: TGCGCCAGCAGCTTGCCACGCCCAGGGGGCTTAAGGAACACTGAAGCTTTCTTT. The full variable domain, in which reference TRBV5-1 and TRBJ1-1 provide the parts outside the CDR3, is KAGVTQTPRYLIKTRGQQVTLSCSPISGHRSVSWYQQTPGQGLQFLFEYFSETQRNKGNFPGRFSGRQFSNSRSEMNVSTLELGDSALYLCASSLPRPGGLRNTEAFFGQGTRLTVV.

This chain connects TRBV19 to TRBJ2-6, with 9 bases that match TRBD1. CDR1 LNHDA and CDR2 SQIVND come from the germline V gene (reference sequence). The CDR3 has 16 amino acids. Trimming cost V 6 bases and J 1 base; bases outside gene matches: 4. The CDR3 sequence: CASRLQGASGANVLTF. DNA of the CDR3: TGTGCCAGTAGATTACAGGGGGCTTCTGGGGCCAACGTCCTGACTTTC. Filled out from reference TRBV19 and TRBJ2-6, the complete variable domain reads DGGITQSPKYLFRKEGQNVTLSCEQNLNHDAMYWYRQDPGQGLRLIYYSQIVNDFQKGDIAEGYSVSREKKESFPLTVTSAQKNPTAFYLCASRLQGASGANVLTFGAGSRLTVL.